This T cell receptor beta chain was captured by sequencing in a study of cytomegalovirus exposure and HLA in healthy donors. Study details: One earlier analysis, a look at 180 million or so T cells, found roughly 110 million unique TCR beta sequences.

In the PCR, 60 Vbeta and 13 Jbeta primers were used. The table came from immunoSEQ multiplex PCR; TCRdb's copy has only in-frame clones and leaves some out. The sample holds over 100,000 clones, roughly 70% seen once. The length of the CDR3 is 15 residues. Germline V gives CDR1 MNHEY, CDR2 SVGAGI. Study-level points and caveats: In a later analysis, CMV-associated beta chains were mostly HLA-associated, it appeared. Specificity of a few CMV-associated chains for CMV antigens was verified in vitro.

Comment on this clone: The antigen is not known. One end of the junction is discordant with germline, which a read error may explain. Different DNA sequences within this sample yield the same CDR3.

Sequencing was done on a sample of PBMCs. The source is a man aged 45 to 65 in good health and CMV-seropositive. The rearrangement joins TRBV6-5 to TRBJ2-5; the match to TRBD1 covers 8 bases. The CDR3 region is CASSARTGPTGAQYF. The CDR3 region has the DNA TGCGCCAGCAGTGCCCGGACAGGGCCAACGGGGGCCCAGTACTTC.